One and the same sample provided the 14 T cell receptor beta chains below, sequenced in a study of T cell clonality in common variable immunodeficiency (dated by TCRdb to the mid-2010s). What the authors observed across the whole study: CVID TCRbeta sequences reportedly showed fewer deletions and N-nucleotide insertions and lacked highly modified clones with 13 or more V deletions.

No antigens are known for them. Library preparation employed the immunoSEQ multiplex PCR assay. TCRdb's version of the immuneACCESS table is confined to in-frame rearrangements and falls short of the full clone set. An unresolved V gene accounts for under half of the shortfall where checked; the remainder is of unknown origin. The sample records 20,000 or so clones, none occurring a single time. The ten largest make up 2.5% to 3% of the sample. Sequencing was done on a sample of peripheral blood mononuclear cells. The origin of the receptors is a human donor with common variable immunodeficiency.

Turning to this clone: The read comes to an end 3 residues before the CDR3 does, leaving the germline J gene to fill in the end. The chain carries TRBV20-1 and TRBJ2-7, with 8 bases aligning to TRBD2. Germline CDR1 DFQATT, CDR2 SNEGSKA (reference sequence). The ends lost 6 bases at V and 4 bases at J; junction bases unmatched: 8. The CDR3 runs 13 residues. The sequenced part of the CDR3 DNA is TGCAGTGCAGGAGCGGGAGTGGTTTACGAG. Protein: CSAGAGVVYE. The entire CDR3 sequence reads CSAGAGVVYEQYF.

The table lists this clone with many counts. The read terminates 3 residues before the CDR3 end, so the remaining end is supplied by the germline J gene. V gene TRBV2 combines with J gene TRBJ2-1; the match to TRBD2 covers 15 bases. Looked up from germline, CDR1 is SNHLY and CDR2 is FYNNEI. This CDR3 spans 16 amino acids. The V gene end was trimmed by 7 bases and the J gene end by 1 base; junction bases not matched to a gene: 2. The CDR3 sequence is CASKGLAGGSYNEQFF. The part of the CDR3 DNA that was read is TGTGCCAGCAAGGGACTAGCGGGAGGATCCTACAATGAG.

This clone was detected ten times or more. Read coverage stops 3 residues before the CDR3 terminus; the germline J gene supplies the remainder. The chain employs TRBV6-1 and TRBJ2-5; the D is unclear. Germline assignment: CDR1 MNHNS and CDR2 SASEGT. CDR3 length equals 15 residues. V was pared by 1 base and J by 5 bases, with 14 bases between. CDR3 DNA (partial): TGTGCCAGCAGTGAAGGTACTACGGGTAGGGAGACC. It codes for CASSEGTTGRET. The full CDR3 is CASSEGTTGRETQYF.

This clone appeared many times. With the read ending 3 residues before the CDR3 end, the germline J gene is used to fill in that end. The chain combines TRBV29-1 with TRBJ2-7, with D perhaps matching TRBD1 (6 bases). The V gene lost 5 bases and the J gene lost 5 bases, with 22 bases spanning the gap. Germline V CDR1 and CDR2: SQVTM, ANQGSEA. CDR3 length: 15 amino acids. CDR3 DNA, as far as it was read: TGCAGCGTTACCGGGACACCTAGGGACCTGGACGAG. Protein: CSVTGTPRDLDE. The CDR3 reads in full as CSVTGTPRDLDEQYF.

This clone was observed many times. The read halts 3 residues ahead of the CDR3 end, with the missing end drawn from the germline J gene. The gene calls are TRBV24-1 and TRBJ2-3; weak D call: TRBD1 (6 bases). Germline V CDR1 and CDR2: KGHDR, SFDVKD. V was cut by 7 bases and J by 4 bases, with 11 bases left in between. The CDR3 runs to 13 residues. The part of the CDR3 DNA that was read is TGTGCCACCAGGCCGACAGGATCAGATACG. Its protein is CATRPTGSDT. The complete CDR3 sequence is CATRPTGSDTQYF.

This clone is medium-sized within its sample. The DNA ends 3 residues before the CDR3 does, and the rest of the CDR3 is filled in from the germline J gene. The chain joins TRBV4-1 to TRBJ2-7; perhaps TRBD1 as D (6 bases). There are 17 residues in the CDR3. The V gene lost 0 bases and the J gene lost 0 bases, with 15 bases spanning the gap. The germline V gene has CDR1 MGHRA and CDR2 YSYEKL. The CDR3 sequence is CASSQEAYRAYSYEQYF. Incomplete CDR3 DNA: TGCGCCAGCAGCCAAGAAGCTTACAGGGCTTACTCCTACGAG.

This clone was observed at least ten times. The read terminates 3 residues ahead of where the CDR3 ends, so the germline J gene completes it. This chain uses TRBV6-1 with TRBJ2-5; no clear D. The CDR3 sequence is 13 residues long. Germline V gene lookup returns CDR1 MNHNS and CDR2 SASEGT. Between the trimmed V and J ends, which lost 1 base and 3 bases, there was a span of 6 bases. CDR3 sequence: CASSEDMEETQYF. The CDR3 bases that were read are TGTGCCAGCAGTGAAGACATGGAAGAGACC.

The sample holds many counts of this clone. The read falls 3 residues short of the CDR3 end, and the missing part is taken from the germline J gene. This chain connects TRBV20-1 to TRBJ1-1; 7 bases are shared with TRBD1. V lost 1 base, J lost 3 bases, and 2 bases stayed unmatched. The CDR3 contains 13 residues. Germline V gene sequence: CDR1 DFQATT, CDR2 SNEGSKA (reference sequence). CDR3 bases read: TGCAGTGCTAGAGGAGACAGGGACACTGAA. Encoded protein: CSARGDRDTE. The whole CDR3 sequence is CSARGDRDTEAFF.

This clone appeared many times. The read comes to an end 3 residues before the CDR3 does, leaving the germline J gene to fill in the end. The chain recombines TRBV5-4 with TRBJ2-3, with TRBD1 matching 7 bases. Germline loops: CDR1 SGHNT, CDR2 YYREEE (reference sequence). The CDR3 spans 14 residues. Trimming removed 1 base from V and 2 bases from J; junction bases left unmatched: 1. Partial CDR3 DNA: TGTGCCAGCAGCTTGACAGGGGACACAGATACG. It codes for CASSLTGDTDT. The complete CDR3 protein is CASSLTGDTDTQYF.

This clone was seen at least ten times. The read finishes 3 residues shy of the CDR3 end, and the germline J gene is used to complete it. This chain uses TRBV5-1 with TRBJ2-7; D possibly corresponds to TRBD1 (6 bases). Trimming stripped 2 bases from V and 2 bases from J, with 11 bases between. Germline V CDR1 and CDR2: SGHRS, YFSETQ. The CDR3 sequence is 14 residues long. The CDR3 protein is CASSLQGGTYEQYF. The part of the CDR3 DNA that was read is TGCGCCAGCAGCTTACAGGGTGGAACCTACGAG.

This clone is medium-sized. The read stops 3 residues short of the end of the CDR3; the missing end is completed from the germline J gene. This rearrangement joins TRBV30 to TRBJ2-5; tentatively, D is TRBD1 (6 bases). V was clipped by 0 bases and J by 7 bases, with 27 bases between them. Germline values: CDR1 GTSNPN, CDR2 SVGIG (reference sequence). CDR3 size: 18 residues. The CDR3 sequence is CAWSVQVVNRVASGTQYF. The CDR3 bases that were read are TGTGCCTGGAGTGTACAGGTTGTGAACAGGGTAGCCAGTGGGACC.

This clone has ten or more counts. With the read ending 3 residues before the CDR3 end, the germline J gene is used to fill in that end. The chain carries TRBV7-8 and TRBJ2-1, with TRBD1 matching over 7 bases. V was clipped by 0 bases and J by 9 bases; unmatched bases: 14. The germline V gene encodes CDR1 SGHVS and CDR2 FQNEAQ. This CDR3 has 17 residues. CDR3 sequence reads: CASSLARQGLGRGEQFF. The DNA read from the CDR3 is TGTGCCAGCAGCTTAGCGAGACAGGGATTGGGTCGAGGTGAG. Supplemented by reference TRBV7-8 and TRBJ2-1, the full variable domain reads GAGVSQSPRYKVAKRGQDVALRCDPISGHVSLFWYQQALGQGPEFLTYFQNEAQLDKSGLPSDRFFAERPEGSVSTLKIQRTQQEDSAVYLCASSLARQGLGRGEQFFGPGTRLTVL.

This clone has a count of ten or more. Read coverage stops 3 residues before the CDR3 terminus; the germline J gene supplies the remainder. The V and J genes are TRBV15 and TRBJ1-2; the D gene is possibly TRBD1 (5 bases). Germline CDR1 LNHNV, CDR2 YYDKDF (reference sequence). The ends were cut back, 2 bases at V and 4 bases at J, with 17 bases in the middle. The CDR3 consists of 16 residues. CDR3 sequence: CATSRPDSTSLYGYTF. The part of the CDR3 DNA that was read is TGTGCCACCAGCAGACCCGACAGCACCTCTCTCTATGGC.

The table lists this clone with many counts. The read is 3 residues too short to cover the CDR3 end, so that end is filled in from the germline J gene. J is TRBJ2-7 and V is TRBV2; 9 positions agree with TRBD1. Looked up from germline, CDR1 is SNHLY and CDR2 is FYNNEI. The CDR3 consists of 12 residues. V was pared by 6 bases and J by 5 bases, with 2 bases of the junction left unmatched. The CDR3 here is CASRWTGDEQYF. The DNA read from the CDR3 is TGTGCCAGCAGATGGACAGGGGACGAG.